Listed below are T cell receptor beta chains from one sample, sequenced in a study of CD8+ T cells in alopecia areata. Assay used: immunoSEQ multiplex PCR; TCRdb lists only in-frame clones, some missing. The sample includes 150,000 to 200,000 clones, roughly 66% of them seen just once. The sample consisted of CD4+ T cells sorted from blood, taken at week 24, from a patient treated with tofacitinib. The receptors were sampled from a human donor with alopecia areata. Each CDR3 is given with its conserved first and last residue. The D gene is left open where the match is weak. Only some rows state a clone size, as once, few, many or a class for expanded clones.

size: -; J: TRBJ2-5; V: TRBV4-2; D: TRBD1; DNA: TGTGCCAGCAGCCGGACAGGGGACGCCGAGACCCAGTACTTC; CDR3: CASSRTGDAETQYF
size: -; J: TRBJ2-2; V: TRBV9; D: TRBD1; DNA: TGTGCCAGCAGCGTAGGAGGAGACAGACAGGGGCTGTTTTTT; CDR3: CASSVGGDRQGLFF
size: -; J: TRBJ1-2; V: TRBV5-6; D: -; DNA: TGTGCCAGCAGCTTGGTCGGGGAGCAGGGGCATGGCTACACCTTC; CDR3: CASSLVGEQGHGYTF
size: -; J: TRBJ2-4; V: TRBV30; D: -; DNA: TGTGCCTGGAGTGTAGGGGGAGGCAAAAACATTCAGTACTTC; CDR3: CAWSVGGGKNIQYF
size: -; J: TRBJ1-2; V: TRBV5-1; D: -; DNA: TGCGCCAGCAGCTTGGGAGGGTCCGACTATGGCTACACCTTC; CDR3: CASSLGGSDYGYTF
size: many; J: TRBJ1-4; V: TRBV5-1; D: -; DNA: TGCGCCAGCAGCTCGGGACTTGAGGAAAAACTGTTTTTT; CDR3: CASSSGLEEKLFF
size: -; J: TRBJ2-3; V: TRBV5-1; D: -; DNA: TGCGCCAGCAGCCCTAGATCCGGGCCTCCGGGAGATACGCAGTATTTT; CDR3: CASSPRSGPPGDTQYF
size: once; J: TRBJ2-6; V: TRBV15; D: -; DNA: TGTGCCGCCCGCTGGGCTGGGGCCAACGTCCTGACTTTC; CDR3: CAARWAGANVLTF
size: -; J: TRBJ1-6; V: TRBV9; D: TRBD1; DNA: TGTGCCAGCAGCTCCGGGACAGGGAATTCACCCCTCCACTTT; CDR3: CASSSGTGNSPLHF
size: once; J: TRBJ1-1; V: TRBV5-6; D: -; DNA: TGTGCCAGCAGCTTGGCCGTAGGGGAAGCTTTCTTT; CDR3: CASSLAVGEAFF
size: once; J: TRBJ1-6; V: TRBV6-5; D: -; DNA: TGTGCCAGCACCCGGGCCTATAATTCACCCCTCCACTTT; CDR3: CASTRAYNSPLHF
size: -; J: TRBJ1-6; V: TRBV11-2; D: -; DNA: TGTGCCAGCAGCTTAGGCCTCAGCTCCTATAATTCACCCCTCCACTTT; CDR3: CASSLGLSSYNSPLHF
size: -; J: TRBJ1-2; V: TRBV18; D: -; DNA: TGTGCCAGCTCAGTGACAGGAGAGTATGGCTACACCTTC; CDR3: CASSVTGEYGYTF
size: -; J: TRBJ2-6; V: TRBV14; D: -; DNA: TGTGCCAGCAGCCACGGACTGGCTGGGGCCAACGTCCTGACTTTC; CDR3: CASSHGLAGANVLTF
size: few; J: TRBJ2-7; V: TRBV27; D: -; DNA: TGTGCCAGCAGCCTGTTACAGGGTCGGGGAGACTACGAGCAGTACTTC; CDR3: CASSLLQGRGDYEQYF
size: -; J: TRBJ1-2; V: TRBV6-1; D: TRBD1; DNA: TGTGCCAGTACAAGAGACAGGGGGTATGGCTACACCTTC; CDR3: CASTRDRGYGYTF
size: -; J: TRBJ1-1; V: TRBV30; D: -; DNA: TGTGCCTGGATTGAGGCGGGACGTGAAGCTTTCTTT; CDR3: CAWIEAGREAFF
size: -; J: TRBJ2-5; V: TRBV10-3; D: -; DNA: TGTGCCATCAGTGAACGGGGTCTTCAAGAGACCCAGTACTTC; CDR3: CAISERGLQETQYF
size: few; J: TRBJ1-5; V: TRBV19; D: -; DNA: TGTGCCAGTCGGCAGGGCAATCAGCCCCAGCATTTT; CDR3: CASRQGNQPQHF
size: -; J: TRBJ2-2; V: TRBV7-9; D: -; DNA: TGTGCCAGCAGCCACGGGACAAGTAACACCGGGGAGCTGTTTTTT; CDR3: CASSHGTSNTGELFF
size: few; J: TRBJ2-4; V: TRBV19; D: TRBD1; DNA: TGTGCCAGTAGTATCGTCGGAGTGGGACAGGGACCAAAATTAGCCAAAAACATTCAGTACTTC; CDR3: CASSIVGVGQGPKLAKNIQYF
size: -; J: TRBJ1-2; V: TRBV29-1; D: TRBD1; DNA: TGCAGCGTTGATAGACAGGGTTATGGCTACACCTTC; CDR3: CSVDRQGYGYTF
size: -; J: TRBJ2-5; V: TRBV29-1; D: -; DNA: TGCAGCGTTGGAGGGGGGCAGCGGGAGACCCAGTACTTC; CDR3: CSVGGGQRETQYF
size: -; J: TRBJ2-1; V: TRBV2; D: -; DNA: TGTGCCAGCAGTGGGGGACAGCAGTTCTTC; CDR3: CASSGGQQFF
size: -; J: TRBJ1-1; V: TRBV5-6; D: -; DNA: TGTGCCAGCAGCTCTACCGGGACCCCACTCAAGACTGAAGCTTTCTTT; CDR3: CASSSTGTPLKTEAFF
size: few; J: TRBJ1-1; V: TRBV28; D: -; DNA: TGTGCCAGCAGTCCGGGACCGATGAACACTGAAGCTTTCTTT; CDR3: CASSPGPMNTEAFF
size: -; J: TRBJ1-2; V: TRBV29-1; D: TRBD1; DNA: TGCAGCGTTGCCGGACAGGCCTATGGCTACACCTTC; CDR3: CSVAGQAYGYTF
size: -; J: TRBJ1-2; V: TRBV25-1; D: -; DNA: TGTGCCAGCAGTGATGCGGGGGCAGATGGCTACACCTTC; CDR3: CASSDAGADGYTF
size: -; J: TRBJ2-5; V: TRBV5-1; D: TRBD2; DNA: TGCGCCAGCAGCCCCGGGACTAGCGAGGAGACCCAGTACTTC; CDR3: CASSPGTSEETQYF
size: -; J: TRBJ1-1; V: TRBV7-3; D: -; DNA: TGTGCCAGCGGATACGGCGTAAACACTGAAGCTTTCTTT; CDR3: CASGYGVNTEAFF
size: -; J: TRBJ1-1; V: TRBV28; D: -; DNA: TGTGCCAGCAGTTTATCTGTCCGGCCTGAAGCTTTCTTT; CDR3: CASSLSVRPEAFF
size: -; J: TRBJ2-7; V: TRBV18; D: -; DNA: TGTGCCAGCTCACCAAATCCGACAGGGAGGGAGCAGTACTTC; CDR3: CASSPNPTGREQYF
size: -; J: TRBJ1-5; V: TRBV6-5; D: TRBD1; DNA: TGTGCCAGCAGACCGGGACAGCATAGCAATCAGCCCCAGCATTTT; CDR3: CASRPGQHSNQPQHF
size: -; J: TRBJ1-1; V: TRBV30; D: TRBD1; DNA: TGTGCCCAAAGAGGGCAGGGGGTCGGCACTGAAGCTTTCTTT; CDR3: CAQRGQGVGTEAFF
size: few; J: TRBJ2-7; V: TRBV27; D: -; DNA: TGTGCCAGCAGGTCAACAGGGCAAGAGCAGTACTTC; CDR3: CASRSTGQEQYF
size: -; J: TRBJ1-1; V: TRBV28; D: TRBD1; DNA: TGTGCCAGCAGTGCCCAGGACAGGGGGCTCTCTGAAGCTTTCTTT; CDR3: CASSAQDRGLSEAFF
size: many; J: TRBJ2-1; V: TRBV2; D: TRBD1; DNA: TGTGCCAGCAGGACCGGGACAGGGAGAGGCAATGAGCAGTTCTTC; CDR3: CASRTGTGRGNEQFF
size: -; J: TRBJ1-1; V: TRBV2; D: -; DNA: TGTGCCAGCAGGGTCCCGAACACTGAAGCTTTCTTT; CDR3: CASRVPNTEAFF
size: -; J: TRBJ1-1; V: TRBV29-1; D: TRBD1; DNA: TGCAGCGCCCTCGGGACAGGTTTGGAAGCTTTCTTT; CDR3: CSALGTGLEAFF
size: few; J: TRBJ2-2; V: TRBV11-2; D: TRBD2; DNA: TGTGCCAGCAGCGCGACTAGCGGGGGGTGGACCGGGGAGCTGTTTTTT; CDR3: CASSATSGGWTGELFF
size: once; J: TRBJ2-1; V: TRBV29-1; D: TRBD2; DNA: TGCAGCGTTGCCCGGGGGGGCTCTTATGAGCAGTTCTTC; CDR3: CSVARGGSYEQFF
size: -; J: TRBJ2-1; V: TRBV29-1; D: TRBD2; DNA: TGCAGCGCCGACCGGACTAGAAAGCTGATGGGCAATGAGCAGTTCTTC; CDR3: CSADRTRKLMGNEQFF
size: -; J: TRBJ2-5; V: TRBV5-6; D: -; DNA: TGTGCCAGCAGCCCGTTGGAGGCTAGCGCGTTCCCAGAGACCCAATACTTC; CDR3: CASSPLEASAFPETQYF
size: -; J: TRBJ1-1; V: TRBV30; D: -; DNA: TGTGCCTGGATGGGTTCAGGGAACACTGAAGCTTTCTTT; CDR3: CAWMGSGNTEAFF
size: -; J: TRBJ2-7; V: TRBV18; D: TRBD1; DNA: TGTGCCAGCTCACCTCGACAGGGGGAGAGCTCCTACGAGCAGTACTTC; CDR3: CASSPRQGESSYEQYF
size: -; J: TRBJ1-6; V: TRBV5-6; D: -; DNA: TGTGCCAGCAGCTTGGCCGGGGATTCACCCCTCCACTTT; CDR3: CASSLAGDSPLHF
size: -; J: TRBJ2-7; V: TRBV4-3; D: -; DNA: TGCGCCAGCAGCCACGGGGATTCCTACGAGCAGTACTTC; CDR3: CASSHGDSYEQYF
size: -; J: TRBJ2-7; V: TRBV5-1; D: TRBD1; DNA: TGCGCCAGCAGCTTGGTGGGGGACAGGGTGTTCAACGAGCAGTACTTC; CDR3: CASSLVGDRVFNEQYF
size: few; J: TRBJ1-2; V: TRBV6-5; D: -; DNA: TGTGCCAGCAGTTACTCCTACGGGGTTGGGGGCTACACCTTC; CDR3: CASSYSYGVGGYTF
size: few; J: TRBJ2-4; V: TRBV23-1; D: -; DNA: TGCGCCAGCAGTCCTACTGTTCTAAAAGGGAACATTCAGTACTTC; CDR3: CASSPTVLKGNIQYF
size: -; J: TRBJ2-2; V: TRBV5-1; D: -; DNA: TGCGCCAGCAGCTTGGATCCTAACACCGGGGAGCTGTTTTTT; CDR3: CASSLDPNTGELFF
size: -; J: TRBJ2-1; V: TRBV11-2; D: TRBD1; DNA: TGTGCCAGTAATACCGGGACAGTGCAGTTCTTC; CDR3: CASNTGTVQFF
size: -; J: TRBJ1-6; V: TRBV29-1; D: TRBD1; DNA: TGCAGCGCAAGACAGGGGGCGCAGTCACCCCTCCACTTT; CDR3: CSARQGAQSPLHF